Here is one TCR beta chain with its context. This clonotype was observed a handful of times. Its antigen is currently not known. No quality values exist for individual bases; no much larger clone is one base distant. These data come from a study of response to subunit inactivated influenza vaccine (dated by TCRdb to between 2018 and 2020). In the study overall: To follow how T cells responded to a trivalent subunit inactivated influenza vaccine, the researchers relied on deep quantitative profiling of the T cell receptor repertoire. Broader findings and caveats from the paper: The authors suggested that each seasonal influenza vaccination may recruit only a limited number of new T cells.

Sequences SGHRS (CDR1) and YFSETQ (CDR2) are obtained from the germline V gene. A distance of 10 bases separates the germline ends of V and J, which lose 0 bases and 7 bases respectively. The CDR3 holds 13 amino acids from the cysteine to the phenylalanine. CDR3 DNA is the only sequence kept; it has 39 bases, read in frame from the first base. The library came from RT-PCR. Sequencer: Illumina HiSeq 2500. TCRdb trimmed public reads at Q25 via fastp, called clones via MiXCR and kept in-frame beta chains. Rows are unified per CDR3 protein, each entry keeping the most common DNA and genes. The sample table contains 650,000 to 800,000 distinct CDR3 sequences; only one count was recorded for roughly 20% of them. In total, the top ten clones hold under 13% of the sample.

The sequence was obtained from a man aged 45-60 years who received an inactivated influenza vaccine. Donor details come from another sample of the same person, matched by shared clones. The sequence links TRBV5-1 to TRBJ1-2; the D gene is unclear. The specimen comprised PBMCs from blood, sampled 5 days after vaccination. The DNA sequence is given as TGCGCCAGCAGCTTGGATAGTTTTGGTGGCTACACCTTC. It translates to CASSLDSFGGYTF.